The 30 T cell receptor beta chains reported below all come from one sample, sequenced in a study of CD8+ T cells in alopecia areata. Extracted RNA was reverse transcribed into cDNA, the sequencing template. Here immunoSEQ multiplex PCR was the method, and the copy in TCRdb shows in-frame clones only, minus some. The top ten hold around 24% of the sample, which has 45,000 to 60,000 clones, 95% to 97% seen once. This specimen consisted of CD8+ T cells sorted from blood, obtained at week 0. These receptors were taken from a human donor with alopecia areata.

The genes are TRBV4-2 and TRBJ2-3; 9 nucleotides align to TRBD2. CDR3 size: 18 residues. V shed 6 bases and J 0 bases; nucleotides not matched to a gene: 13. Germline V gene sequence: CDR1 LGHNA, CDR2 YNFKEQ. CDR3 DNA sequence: TGTGCCAGCAGTCCTAAGGGAGGACTAGCGATTAGCACAGATACGCAGTATTTT. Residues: CASSPKGGLAISTDTQYF.

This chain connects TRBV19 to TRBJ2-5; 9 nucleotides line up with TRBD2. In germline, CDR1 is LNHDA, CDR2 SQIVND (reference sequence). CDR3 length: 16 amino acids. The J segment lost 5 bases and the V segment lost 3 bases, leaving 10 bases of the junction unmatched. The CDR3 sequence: CASSIGSSGVEETQYF. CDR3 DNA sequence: TGTGCCAGTAGTATTGGGTCTAGCGGGGTGGAGGAGACCCAGTACTTC. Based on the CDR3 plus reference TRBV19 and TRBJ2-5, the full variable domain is DGGITQSPKYLFRKEGQNVTLSCEQNLNHDAMYWYRQDPGQGLRLIYYSQIVNDFQKGDIAEGYSVSREKKESFPLTVTSAQKNPTAFYLCASSIGSSGVEETQYFGPGTRLLVL.

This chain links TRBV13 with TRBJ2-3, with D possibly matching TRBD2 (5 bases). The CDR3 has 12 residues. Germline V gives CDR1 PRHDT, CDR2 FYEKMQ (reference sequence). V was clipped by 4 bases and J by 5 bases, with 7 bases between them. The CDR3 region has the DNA TGTGCCAGCAGCTCCGGAGGAGATACGCAGTATTTT. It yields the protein CASSSGGDTQYF.

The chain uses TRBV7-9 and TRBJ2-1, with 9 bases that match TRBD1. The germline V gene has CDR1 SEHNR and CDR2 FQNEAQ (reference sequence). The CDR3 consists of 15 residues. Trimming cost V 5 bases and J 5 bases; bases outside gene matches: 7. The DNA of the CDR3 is TGTGCCAGCAGCCCCCGGGACAGGGCGGACAATGAGCAGTTCTTC. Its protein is CASSPRDRADNEQFF.

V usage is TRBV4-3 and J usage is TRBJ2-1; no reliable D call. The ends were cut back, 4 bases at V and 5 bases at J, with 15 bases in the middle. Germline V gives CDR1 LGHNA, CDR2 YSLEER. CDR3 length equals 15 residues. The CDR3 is CASSRAVIPNNEQFF. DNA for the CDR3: TGCGCCAGCAGCCGGGCAGTCATACCCAACAATGAGCAGTTCTTC.

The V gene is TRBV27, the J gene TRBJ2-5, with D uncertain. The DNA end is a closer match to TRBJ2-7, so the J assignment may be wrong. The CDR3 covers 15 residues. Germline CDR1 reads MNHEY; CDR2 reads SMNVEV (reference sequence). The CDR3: CASSLRPVKTYEQYF. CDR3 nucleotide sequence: TGTGCCAGCAGTTTACGGCCCGTCAAAACCTACGAGCAGTACTTC.

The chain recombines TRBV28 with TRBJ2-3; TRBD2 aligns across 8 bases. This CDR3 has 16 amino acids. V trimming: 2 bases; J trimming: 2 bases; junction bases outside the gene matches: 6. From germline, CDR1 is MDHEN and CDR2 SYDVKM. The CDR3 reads CASSLGGSGATDTQYF. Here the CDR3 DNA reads TGTGCCAGCAGTTTAGGGGGTAGCGGGGCCACAGATACGCAGTATTTT.

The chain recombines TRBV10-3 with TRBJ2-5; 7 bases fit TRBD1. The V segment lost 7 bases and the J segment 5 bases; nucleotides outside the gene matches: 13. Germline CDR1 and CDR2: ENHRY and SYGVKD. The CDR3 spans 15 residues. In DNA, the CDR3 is TGTGCCATCATAAAGGGGGCGAAGTTTCGGGAGACCCAGTACTTC. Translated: CAIIKGAKFRETQYF.

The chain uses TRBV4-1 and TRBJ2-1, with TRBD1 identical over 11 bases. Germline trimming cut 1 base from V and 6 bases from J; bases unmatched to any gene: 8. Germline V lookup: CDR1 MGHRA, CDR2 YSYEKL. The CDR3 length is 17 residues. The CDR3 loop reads CASSQGEDRGLFNEQFF. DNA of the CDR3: TGCGCCAGCAGCCAAGGGGAGGACAGGGGGCTGTTCAATGAGCAGTTCTTC.

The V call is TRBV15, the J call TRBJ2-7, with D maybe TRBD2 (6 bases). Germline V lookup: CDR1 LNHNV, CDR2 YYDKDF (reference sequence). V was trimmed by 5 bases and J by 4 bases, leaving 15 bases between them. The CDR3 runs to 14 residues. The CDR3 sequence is CATSSDGGLYEQYF. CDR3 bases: TGTGCCACCAGCTCGGACGGGGGTTTATACGAGCAGTACTTC.

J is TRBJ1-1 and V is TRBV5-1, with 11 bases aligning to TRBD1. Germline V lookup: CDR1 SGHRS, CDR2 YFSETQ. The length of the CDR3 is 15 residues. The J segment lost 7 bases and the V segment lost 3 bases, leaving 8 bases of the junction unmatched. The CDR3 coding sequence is TGCGCCAGCAGCTGGGGGACAGGGGGAGACGTTGAAGCTTTCTTT. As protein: CASSWGTGGDVEAFF.

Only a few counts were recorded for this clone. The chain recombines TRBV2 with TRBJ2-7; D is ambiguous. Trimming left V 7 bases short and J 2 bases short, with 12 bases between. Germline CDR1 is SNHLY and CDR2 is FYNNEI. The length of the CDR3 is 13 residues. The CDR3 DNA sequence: TGTGCCAGCAACGGACGCGACACCTACGAGCAGTACTTC. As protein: CASNGRDTYEQYF.

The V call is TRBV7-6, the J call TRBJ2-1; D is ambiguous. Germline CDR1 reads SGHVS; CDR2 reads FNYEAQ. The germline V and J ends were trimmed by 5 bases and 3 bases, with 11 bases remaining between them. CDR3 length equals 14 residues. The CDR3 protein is CASSPVGFYNEQFF. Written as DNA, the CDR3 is TGTGCCAGCAGCCCGGTAGGCTTCTACAATGAGCAGTTCTTC.

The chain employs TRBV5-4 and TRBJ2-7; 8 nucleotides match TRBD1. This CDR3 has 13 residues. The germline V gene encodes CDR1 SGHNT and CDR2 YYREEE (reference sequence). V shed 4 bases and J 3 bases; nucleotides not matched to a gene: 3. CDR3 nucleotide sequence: TGTGCCAGCAGCCGGGACAGGAGCTACGAGCAGTACTTC. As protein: CASSRDRSYEQYF.

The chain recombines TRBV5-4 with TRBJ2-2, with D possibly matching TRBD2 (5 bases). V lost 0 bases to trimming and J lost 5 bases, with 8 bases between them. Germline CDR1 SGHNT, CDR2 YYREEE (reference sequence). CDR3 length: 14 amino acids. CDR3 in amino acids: CASSLAGNTGELFF. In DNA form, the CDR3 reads TGTGCCAGCAGCTTGGCGGGAAATACCGGGGAGCTGTTTTTT. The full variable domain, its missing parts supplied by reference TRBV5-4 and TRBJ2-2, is ETGVTQSPTHLIKTRGQQVTLRCSSQSGHNTVSWYQQALGQGPQFIFQYYREEENGRGNFPPRFSGLQFPNYSSELNVNALELDDSALYLCASSLAGNTGELFFGEGSRLTVL.

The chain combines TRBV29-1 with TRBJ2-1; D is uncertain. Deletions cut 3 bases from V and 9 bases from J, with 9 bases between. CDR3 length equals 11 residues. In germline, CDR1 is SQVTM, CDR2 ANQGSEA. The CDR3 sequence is CSVDGLFEQFF. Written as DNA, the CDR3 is TGCAGCGTTGATGGTTTGTTTGAGCAGTTCTTC.

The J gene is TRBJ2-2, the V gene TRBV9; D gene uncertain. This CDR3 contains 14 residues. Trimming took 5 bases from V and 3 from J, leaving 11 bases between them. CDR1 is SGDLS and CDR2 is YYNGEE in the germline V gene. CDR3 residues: CASSFSDHTGELFF. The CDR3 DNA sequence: TGTGCCAGCAGTTTTTCAGACCACACCGGGGAGCTGTTTTTT.

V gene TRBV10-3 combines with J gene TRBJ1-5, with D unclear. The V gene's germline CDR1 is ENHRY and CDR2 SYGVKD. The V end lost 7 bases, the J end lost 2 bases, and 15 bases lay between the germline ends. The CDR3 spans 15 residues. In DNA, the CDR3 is TGTGCCATCAAAGAGGCTGTAGACGGCAATCAGCCCCAGCATTTT. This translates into CAIKEAVDGNQPQHF.

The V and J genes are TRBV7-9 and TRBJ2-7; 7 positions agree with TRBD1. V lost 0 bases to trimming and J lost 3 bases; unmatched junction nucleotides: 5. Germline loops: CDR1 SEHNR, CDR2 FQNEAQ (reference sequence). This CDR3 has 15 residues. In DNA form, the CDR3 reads TGTGCCAGCAGCTTAGCACCGGGACAGATCTACGAGCAGTACTTC. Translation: CASSLAPGQIYEQYF.

The CDR3 reads CASKAIPVETQYF. The CDR3 coding sequence is TGCGCCAGCAAAGCTATACCTGTAGAGACCCAGTACTTC. V is TRBV10-2 and J is TRBJ2-5; no reliable D call. V lost 7 bases and J 4 bases, leaving 13 bases between the germline ends. Germline CDR1 is WSHSY and CDR2 is SAAADI. The CDR3 runs to 13 residues.

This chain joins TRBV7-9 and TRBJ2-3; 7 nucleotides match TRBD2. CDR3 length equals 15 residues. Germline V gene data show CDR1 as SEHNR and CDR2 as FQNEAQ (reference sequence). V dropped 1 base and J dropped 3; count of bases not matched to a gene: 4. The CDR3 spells CASSLVLAATDTQYF. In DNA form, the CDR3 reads TGTGCCAGCAGCTTAGTCCTAGCGGCTACAGATACGCAGTATTTT.

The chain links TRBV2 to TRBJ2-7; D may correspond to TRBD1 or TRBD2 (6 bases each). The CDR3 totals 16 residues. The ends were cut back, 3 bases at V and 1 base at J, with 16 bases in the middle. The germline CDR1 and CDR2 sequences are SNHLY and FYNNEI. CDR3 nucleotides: TGTGCCAGCAGTGACGCGGGGACACCTTTGTCCTACGAGCAGTACTTC. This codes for CASSDAGTPLSYEQYF.

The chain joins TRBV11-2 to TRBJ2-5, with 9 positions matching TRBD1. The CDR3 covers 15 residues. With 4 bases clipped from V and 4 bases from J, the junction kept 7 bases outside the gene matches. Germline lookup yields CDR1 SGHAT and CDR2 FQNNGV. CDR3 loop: CASSSYLTGGETQYF. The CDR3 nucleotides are TGTGCCAGCAGCTCCTATTTGACAGGGGGAGAGACCCAGTACTTC.

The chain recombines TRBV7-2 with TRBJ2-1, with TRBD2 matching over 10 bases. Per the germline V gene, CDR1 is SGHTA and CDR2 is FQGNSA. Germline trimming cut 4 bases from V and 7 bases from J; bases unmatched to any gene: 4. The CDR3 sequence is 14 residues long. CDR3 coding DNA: TGTGCCAGCAGCTATAGCGGGGGGACGAATGAGCAGTTCTTC. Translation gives CASSYSGGTNEQFF.

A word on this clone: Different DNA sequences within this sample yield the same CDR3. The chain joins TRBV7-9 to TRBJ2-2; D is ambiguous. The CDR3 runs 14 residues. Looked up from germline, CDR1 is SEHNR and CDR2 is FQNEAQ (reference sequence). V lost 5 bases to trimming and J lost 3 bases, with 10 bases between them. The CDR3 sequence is CASSPRLDTGELFF. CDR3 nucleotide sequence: TGTGCCAGCAGCCCAAGACTCGACACCGGGGAGCTGTTTTTT.

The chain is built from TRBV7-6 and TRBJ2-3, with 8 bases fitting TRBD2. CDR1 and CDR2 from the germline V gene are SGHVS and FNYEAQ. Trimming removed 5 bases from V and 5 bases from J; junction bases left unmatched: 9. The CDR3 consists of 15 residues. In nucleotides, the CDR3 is TGTGCCAGCAGCACACTCGGGGGGGCAATAGATACGCAGTATTTT. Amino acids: CASSTLGGAIDTQYF.

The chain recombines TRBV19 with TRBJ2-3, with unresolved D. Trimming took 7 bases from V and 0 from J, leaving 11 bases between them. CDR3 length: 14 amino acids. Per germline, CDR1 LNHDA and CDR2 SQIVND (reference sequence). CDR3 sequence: CASTAERSTDTQYF. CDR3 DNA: TGTGCCAGTACCGCGGAAAGGAGCACAGATACGCAGTATTTT.

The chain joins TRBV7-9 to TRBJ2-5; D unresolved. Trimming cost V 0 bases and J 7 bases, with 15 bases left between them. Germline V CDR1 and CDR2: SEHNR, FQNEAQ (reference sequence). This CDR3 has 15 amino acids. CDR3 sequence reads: CASSLAPGPATTQYF. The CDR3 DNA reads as TGTGCCAGCAGCTTAGCCCCCGGCCCGGCGACGACCCAGTACTTC.

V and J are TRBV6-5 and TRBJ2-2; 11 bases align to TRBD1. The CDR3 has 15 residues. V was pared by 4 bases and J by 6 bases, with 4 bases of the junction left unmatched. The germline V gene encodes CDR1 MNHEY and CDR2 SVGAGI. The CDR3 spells CASSFGQGAAGELFF. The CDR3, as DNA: TGTGCCAGCAGTTTTGGACAGGGGGCGGCCGGGGAGCTGTTTTTT.

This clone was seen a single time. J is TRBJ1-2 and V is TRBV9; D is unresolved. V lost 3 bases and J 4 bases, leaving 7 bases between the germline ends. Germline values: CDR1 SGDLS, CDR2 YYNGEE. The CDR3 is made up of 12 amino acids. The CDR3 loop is CASSARPYGYTF. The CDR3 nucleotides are TGTGCCAGCAGCGCTAGACCCTATGGCTACACCTTC.